This T cell receptor (beta chain) comes out of a study of neurological immune-mediated disorders. Time point defined: longitudinal time-point 1 (baseline). From 2 million PBMCs stored at -80 C, the unsorted libraries were generated. This clonotype was seen repeatedly, ten times or more. The antigen remains unidentified. 5'RACE employing 10-nucleotide random UMIs yielded the cDNA. Every sequencing run generated over 180 million TCR-beta sequences from 15-18 subjects. TCRdb recomputed calls from the 5' RACE reads with MiXCR, one row per CDR3 protein. The sample records tens of thousands of distinct CDR3 sequences, about 10% being singletons. General study points: The greatest degree of TCR clonal expansion was observed in HTLV-1-associated myelopathy, with the lowest in multiple sclerosis, below that of healthy controls.

This TCR derives from a male donor with HTLV-1-associated myelopathy (HAM/TSP). The source material was PBMCs.

DNA for the CDR3: TGTGCCAGCAGTCCCGGACAGGGGGCGTATTCACCCCTCCACTTT. Its translation is CASSPGQGAYSPLHF. V and J are TRBV28 and TRBJ1-6, with TRBD1 matching over 11 bases. The CDR3 totals 15 residues. Germline CDR1 is MDHEN and CDR2 is SYDVKM. V lost 5 bases and J lost 8; bases outside the gene matches: 5.